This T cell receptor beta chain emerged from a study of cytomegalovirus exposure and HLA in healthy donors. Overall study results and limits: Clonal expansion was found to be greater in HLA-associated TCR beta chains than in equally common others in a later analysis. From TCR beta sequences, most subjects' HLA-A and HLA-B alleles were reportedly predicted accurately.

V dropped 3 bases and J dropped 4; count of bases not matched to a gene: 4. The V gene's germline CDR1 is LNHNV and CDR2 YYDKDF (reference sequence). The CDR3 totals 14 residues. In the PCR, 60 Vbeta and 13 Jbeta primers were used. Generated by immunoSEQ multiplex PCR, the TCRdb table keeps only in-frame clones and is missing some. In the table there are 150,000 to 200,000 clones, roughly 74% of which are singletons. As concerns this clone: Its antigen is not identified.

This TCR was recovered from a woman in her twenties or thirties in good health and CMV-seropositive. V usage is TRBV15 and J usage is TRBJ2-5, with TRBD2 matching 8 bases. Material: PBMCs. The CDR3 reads CATSRRRGGETQYF. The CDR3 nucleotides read TGTGCCACCAGCAGGAGACGGGGGGGAGAGACCCAGTACTTC. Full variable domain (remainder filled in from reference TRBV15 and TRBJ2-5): DAMVIQNPRYQVTQFGKPVTLSCSQTLNHNVMYWYQQKSSQAPKLLFHYYDKDFNNEADTPDNFQSRRPNTSFCFLDIRSPGLGDTAMYLCATSRRRGGETQYFGPGTRLLVL.